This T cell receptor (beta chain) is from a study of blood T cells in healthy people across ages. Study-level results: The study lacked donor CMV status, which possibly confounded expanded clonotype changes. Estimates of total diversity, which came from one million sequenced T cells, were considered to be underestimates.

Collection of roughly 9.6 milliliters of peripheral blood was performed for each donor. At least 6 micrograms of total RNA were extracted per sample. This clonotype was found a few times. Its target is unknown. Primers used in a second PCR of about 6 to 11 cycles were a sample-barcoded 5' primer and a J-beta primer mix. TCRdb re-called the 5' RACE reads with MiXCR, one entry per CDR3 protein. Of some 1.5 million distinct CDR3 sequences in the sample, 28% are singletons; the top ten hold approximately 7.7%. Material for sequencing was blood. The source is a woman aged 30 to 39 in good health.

The CDR3 DNA follows: TGCAGTGCTGGACCGATTAATGAAAAACTGTTTTTT. This codes for CSAGPINEKLFF. The V gene is TRBV20-1, the J gene TRBJ1-4; no definite D call. The germline V and J ends were trimmed by 5 bases and 4 bases, with 8 bases remaining between them. The CDR3 spans 12 residues. Looked up from germline, CDR1 is DFQATT and CDR2 is SNEGSKA (reference sequence).